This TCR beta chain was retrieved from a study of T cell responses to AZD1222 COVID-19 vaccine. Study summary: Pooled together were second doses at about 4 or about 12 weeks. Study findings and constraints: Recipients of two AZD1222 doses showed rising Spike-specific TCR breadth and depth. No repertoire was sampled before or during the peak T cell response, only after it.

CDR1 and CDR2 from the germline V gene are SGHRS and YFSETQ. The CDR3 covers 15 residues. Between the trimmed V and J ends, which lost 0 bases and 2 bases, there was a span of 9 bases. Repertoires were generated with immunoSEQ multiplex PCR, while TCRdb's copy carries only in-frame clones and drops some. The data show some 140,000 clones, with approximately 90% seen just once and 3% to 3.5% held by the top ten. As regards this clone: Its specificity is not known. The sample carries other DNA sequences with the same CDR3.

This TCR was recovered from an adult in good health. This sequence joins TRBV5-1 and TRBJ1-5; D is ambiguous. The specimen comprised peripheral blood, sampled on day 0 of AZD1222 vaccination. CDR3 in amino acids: CASSLVPGGNQPQHF. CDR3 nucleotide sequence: TGCGCCAGCAGCTTGGTGCCTGGGGGCAATCAGCCCCAGCATTTT.